A single sample is the source of the 12 T cell receptor beta chains below, sequenced in a study of T-cell reconstitution after alpha-beta-depleted transplantation in children. The TCRbeta library incorporated unique molecular identifiers. TCRdb fed the PCR reads into MiXCR, producing one record per CDR3 protein. Among 750,000 to 950,000 distinct CDR3 sequences listed, 15% to 20% were seen once. Sequenced material: PBMCs, mostly from graft donor cells, taken 360 days after TCRalphabeta/CD19-depleted stem cell transplant. The receptor source for this set is a male patient aged 5 to 17 who had a stem cell transplant for acute lymphoblastic leukemia, so the T cells may come from the graft donor.

In its sample, this clonotype was seen once. The chain is built from TRBV5-6 and TRBJ1-2; D is undetermined. Deletions cut 2 bases from V and 4 bases from J, with 18 bases between. The CDR3 covers 16 residues. CDR1 SGHDT and CDR2 YYEEEE come from the germline V gene. In DNA form, the CDR3 reads TGTGCCAGCAGCTTTCCTCCGGGCTCAAGAATCTATGGCTACACCTTC. Its translation: CASSFPPGSRIYGYTF.

This clonotype turned up a few times. The V call is TRBV6-2 or TRBV6-3, the J call TRBJ2-1; TRBD2 matches at 8 bases. V lost 8 bases and J lost 7; bases outside the gene matches: 1. The germline gives CDR1 MNHEY, CDR2 SVGEGT. The CDR3 has 11 residues. CDR3 sequence reads: CASLAGNEQFF. The CDR3 bases are TGTGCCAGCTTAGCGGGAAATGAGCAGTTCTTC.

This chain links TRBV11-2 with TRBJ2-7; D is possibly TRBD2 (6 bases). The CDR3 totals 15 residues. Germline-derived CDR1 and CDR2 are SGHAT and FQNNGV. V was shortened by 4 bases and J by 2 bases, with 15 bases between the two germline ends. The CDR3 protein is CASSSGVRHPYEQYF. The DNA for the CDR3 is TGTGCCAGCAGCTCGGGGGTAAGGCACCCCTACGAGCAGTACTTC.

The rearrangement links TRBV27 to TRBJ1-2; 8 bases line up with TRBD1. V gave up 3 bases and J gave up 4 bases; unmatched junction bases: 13. Germline V lookup: CDR1 MNHEY, CDR2 SMNVEV (reference sequence). The CDR3 contains 17 residues. Here the CDR3 DNA reads TGTGCCAGCAGTTTGTTGGCAGGGGGCGCGGGGGGCTATGGCTACACCTTC. Encoded protein: CASSLLAGGAGGYGYTF.

This clonotype appeared a few times. The chain recombines TRBV5-5 with TRBJ2-7, with 7 bases matching TRBD1. With V trimmed by 4 bases and J by 3 bases, 10 bases remained unmatched. The germline CDR1 and CDR2 sequences are SGHKS and YYEKEE (reference sequence). The CDR3 covers 15 residues. The CDR3 DNA sequence: TGTGCCAGCAGCCAGAATAAGGGACAGTTCTACGAGCAGTACTTC. Its protein is CASSQNKGQFYEQYF.

The genes are TRBV2 and TRBJ2-7; D gene unclear. V lost 6 bases to trimming and J lost 0 bases, with 12 bases between them. Per germline, CDR1 SNHLY and CDR2 FYNNEI. This CDR3 spans 14 amino acids. CDR3 sequence (DNA): TGTGCCAGCAGAGCCCGGAAGGTCTCCTACGAGCAGTACTTC. It encodes CASRARKVSYEQYF.

This clonotype came up many times. The chain recombines TRBV12-3 or TRBV12-4 with TRBJ2-7, with D possibly being TRBD1 (5 bases). Trimming shortened V by 8 bases and J by 2 bases, and 7 bases separated the two germline ends. The CDR3 covers 11 residues. The CDR3 DNA is TGTGCCAGCGTAGGGGCCTACGAGCAGTACTTC. Amino acids: CASVGAYEQYF.

This clonotype has more than one count but fewer than ten. This chain uses TRBV18 with TRBJ1-2; D is possibly TRBD1 (5 bases). The length of the CDR3 is 14 residues. Deletions cut 6 bases from V and 6 bases from J, with 17 bases between. From germline, CDR1 is KGHSH and CDR2 LQKENI. This CDR3 is CASSPIGGDHGYTF. The CDR3 DNA follows: TGTGCCAGCTCCCCAATCGGGGGGGACCATGGCTACACCTTC. Full variable domain (outside the CDR3, taken from reference TRBV18 and TRBJ1-2): NAGVMQNPRHLVRRRGQEARLRCSPMKGHSHVYWYRQLPEEGLKFMVYLQKENIIDESGMPKERFSAEFPKEGPSILRIQQVVRGDSAAYFCASSPIGGDHGYTFGSGTRLTVV.

This sequence joins TRBV18 and TRBJ1-6; D is undetermined. Trimming removed 3 bases at V and 3 bases at J, with 3 bases between. Germline V gives CDR1 KGHSH, CDR2 LQKENI. The CDR3 is 13 residues long. The CDR3 here is CASSPNYNSPLHF. DNA for the CDR3: TGTGCCAGCTCACCGAACTATAATTCACCCCTCCACTTT.

The sample holds many counts of this clonotype. An end of the junction does not agree with germline; a read error may underlie this. The chain is built from TRBV5-1 and TRBJ2-1; no reliable D call. The germline CDR1 and CDR2 sequences are SGHRS and YFSETQ. This CDR3 is 13 amino acids long. CDR3 sequence: CASSLLGYNEQFF. CDR3 DNA: TGTGCCAGCAGCTTATTGGGGTACAATGAGCAGTTCTTC.

The chain has TRBV27 and TRBJ2-2; TRBD1 matches at 8 bases. Germline V lookup: CDR1 MNHEY, CDR2 SMNVEV (reference sequence). Trimming removed 4 bases from V and 7 bases from J; junction bases left unmatched: 14. This CDR3 region has 17 residues. The CDR3 DNA is TGTGCCAGCAGTTCACACTTCGACAGGGGAGGCGTCGGGGAGCTGTTTTTT. The encoded protein is CASSSHFDRGGVGELFF.

This clonotype was counted a few times. The genes are TRBV11-3 and TRBJ2-1, with TRBD2 matching 8 bases. Germline CDR1 SGHNT, CDR2 YENEEA. V was clipped by 5 bases and J by 4 bases; unmatched bases: 10. The CDR3 length is 16 residues. The CDR3 coding sequence is TGTGCCAGCAGCCCCCCCGGGGGCGGGAGGTACAATGAGCAGTTCTTC. Its protein product is CASSPPGGGRYNEQFF.